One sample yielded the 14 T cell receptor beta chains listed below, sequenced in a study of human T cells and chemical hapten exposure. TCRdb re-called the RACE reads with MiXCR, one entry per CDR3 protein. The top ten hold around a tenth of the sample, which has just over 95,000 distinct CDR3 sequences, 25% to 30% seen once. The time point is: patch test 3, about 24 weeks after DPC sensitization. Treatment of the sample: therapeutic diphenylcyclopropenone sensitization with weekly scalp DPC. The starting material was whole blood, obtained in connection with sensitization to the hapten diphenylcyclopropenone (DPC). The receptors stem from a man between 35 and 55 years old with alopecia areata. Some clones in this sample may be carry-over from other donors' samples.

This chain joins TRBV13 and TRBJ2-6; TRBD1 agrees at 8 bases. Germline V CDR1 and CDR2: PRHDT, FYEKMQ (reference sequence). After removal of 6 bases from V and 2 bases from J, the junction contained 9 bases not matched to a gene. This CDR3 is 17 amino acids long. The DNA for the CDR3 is TGTGCCAGCAGTTCCGGACAGGGTGGAGCTGGGGCCAACGTCCTGACTTTC. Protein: CASSSGQGGAGANVLTF.

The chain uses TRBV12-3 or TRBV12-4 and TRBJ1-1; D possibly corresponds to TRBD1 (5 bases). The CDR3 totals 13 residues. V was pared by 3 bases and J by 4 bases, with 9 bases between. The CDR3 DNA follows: TGTGCCAGCAGTTTCAAGGGGAGCACTGAAGCTTTCTTT. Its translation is CASSFKGSTEAFF.

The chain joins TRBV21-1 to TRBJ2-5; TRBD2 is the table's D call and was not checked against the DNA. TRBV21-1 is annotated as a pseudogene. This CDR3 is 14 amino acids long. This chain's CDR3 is CASSLGGGVETQYF. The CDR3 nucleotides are TGTGCCAGCAGCCTAGGAGGAGGGGTAGAGACCCAGTACTTC.

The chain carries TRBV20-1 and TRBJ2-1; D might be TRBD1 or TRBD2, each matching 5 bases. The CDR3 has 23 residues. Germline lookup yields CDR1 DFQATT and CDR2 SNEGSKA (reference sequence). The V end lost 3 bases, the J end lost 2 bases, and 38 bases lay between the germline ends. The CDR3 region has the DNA TGCAGTGCTAGCGACCCTCGCAGGCCCAGGCAGGGTTGGGGGAGTAGGCCCTACAATGAGCAGTTCTTC. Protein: CSASDPRRPRQGWGSRPYNEQFF.

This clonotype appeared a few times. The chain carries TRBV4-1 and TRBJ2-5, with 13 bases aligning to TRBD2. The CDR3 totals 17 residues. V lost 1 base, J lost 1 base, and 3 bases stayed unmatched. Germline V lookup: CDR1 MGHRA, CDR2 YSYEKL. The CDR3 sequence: CASSQARLAGGQETQYF. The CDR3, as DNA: TGCGCCAGCAGCCAAGCAAGACTAGCGGGAGGCCAAGAGACCCAGTACTTC.

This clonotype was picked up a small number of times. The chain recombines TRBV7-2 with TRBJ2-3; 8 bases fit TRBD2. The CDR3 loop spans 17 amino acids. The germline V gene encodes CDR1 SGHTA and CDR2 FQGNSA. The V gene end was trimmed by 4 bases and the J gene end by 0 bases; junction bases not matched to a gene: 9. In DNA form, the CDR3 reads TGTGCCAGCAGCTCAAAGCGTAGCGGGGTCAGCACAGATACGCAGTATTTT. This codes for CASSSKRSGVSTDTQYF.

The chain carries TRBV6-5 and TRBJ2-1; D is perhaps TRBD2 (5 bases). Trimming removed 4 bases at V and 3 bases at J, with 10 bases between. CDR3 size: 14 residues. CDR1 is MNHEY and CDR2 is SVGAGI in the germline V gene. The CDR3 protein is CASSSRGNYNEQFF. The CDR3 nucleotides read TGTGCCAGCAGTTCACGAGGGAACTACAATGAGCAGTTCTTC.

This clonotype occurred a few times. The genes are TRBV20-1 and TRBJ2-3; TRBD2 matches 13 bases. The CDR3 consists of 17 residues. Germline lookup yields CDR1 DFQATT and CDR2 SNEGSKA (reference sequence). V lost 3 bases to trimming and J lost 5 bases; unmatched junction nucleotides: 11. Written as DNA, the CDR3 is TGCAGTGCTAGCAACACGGGACTAGCGGGATGCGTAGATACGCAGTATTTT. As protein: CSASNTGLAGCVDTQYF.

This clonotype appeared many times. The CDR3 spells CSALGQGMNTEAFF. The DNA of the CDR3 is TGCAGTGCTTTAGGGCAGGGGATGAACACTGAAGCTTTCTTT. The chain links TRBV20-1 to TRBJ1-1; a possible D gene is TRBD1 (6 bases). Trimming left V 5 bases short and J 0 bases short, with 13 bases between. CDR3 length: 14 amino acids. Germline V gene sequence: CDR1 DFQATT, CDR2 SNEGSKA (reference sequence).

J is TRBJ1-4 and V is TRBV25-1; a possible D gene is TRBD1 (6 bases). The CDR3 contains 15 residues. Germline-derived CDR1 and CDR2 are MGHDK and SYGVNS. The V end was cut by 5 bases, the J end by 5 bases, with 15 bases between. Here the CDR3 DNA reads TGTGCCAGCAGTAAGAGGACAGCGTACAATGAAAAACTGTTTTTT. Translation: CASSKRTAYNEKLFF.

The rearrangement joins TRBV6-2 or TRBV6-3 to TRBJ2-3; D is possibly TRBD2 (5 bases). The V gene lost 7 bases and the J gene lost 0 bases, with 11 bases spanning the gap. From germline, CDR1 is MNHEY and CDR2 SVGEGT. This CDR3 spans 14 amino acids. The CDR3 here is CASTPAASTDTQYF. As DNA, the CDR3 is TGTGCCAGCACCCCAGCGGCTAGCACAGATACGCAGTATTTT.

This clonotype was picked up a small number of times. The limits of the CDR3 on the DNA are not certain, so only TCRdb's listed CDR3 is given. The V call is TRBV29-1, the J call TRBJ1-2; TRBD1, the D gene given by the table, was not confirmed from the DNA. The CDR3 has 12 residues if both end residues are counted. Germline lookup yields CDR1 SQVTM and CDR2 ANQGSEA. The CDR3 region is CSGVGQGARKSF.

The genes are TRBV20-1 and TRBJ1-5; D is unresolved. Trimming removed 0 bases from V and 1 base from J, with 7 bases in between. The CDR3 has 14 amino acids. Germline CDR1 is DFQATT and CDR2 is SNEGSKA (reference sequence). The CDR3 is CSARDRLSNQPQHF. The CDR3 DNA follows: TGCAGTGCTAGAGATCGGCTAAGCAATCAGCCCCAGCATTTT.

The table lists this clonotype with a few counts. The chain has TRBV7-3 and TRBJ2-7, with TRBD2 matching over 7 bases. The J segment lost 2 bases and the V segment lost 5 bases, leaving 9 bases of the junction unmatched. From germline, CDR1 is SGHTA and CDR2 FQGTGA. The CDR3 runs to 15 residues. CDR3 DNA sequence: TGTGCCAGCAGCACCTCAGCGGGGTCGCCCTACGAGCAGTACTTC. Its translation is CASSTSAGSPYEQYF.